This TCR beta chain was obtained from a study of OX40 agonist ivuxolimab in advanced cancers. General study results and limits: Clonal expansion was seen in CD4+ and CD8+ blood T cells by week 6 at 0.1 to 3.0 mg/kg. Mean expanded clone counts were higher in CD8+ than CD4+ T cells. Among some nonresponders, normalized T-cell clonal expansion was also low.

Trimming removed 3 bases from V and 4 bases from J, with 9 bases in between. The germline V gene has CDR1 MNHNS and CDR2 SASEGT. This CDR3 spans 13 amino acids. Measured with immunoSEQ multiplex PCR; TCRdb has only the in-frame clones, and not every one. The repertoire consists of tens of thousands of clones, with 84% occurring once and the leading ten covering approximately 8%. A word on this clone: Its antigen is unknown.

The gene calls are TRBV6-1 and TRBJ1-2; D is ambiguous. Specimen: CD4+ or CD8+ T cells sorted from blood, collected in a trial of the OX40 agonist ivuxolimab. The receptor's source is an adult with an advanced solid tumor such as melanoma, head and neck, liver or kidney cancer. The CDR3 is CASSDPGRYGYTF. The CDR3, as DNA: TGTGCCAGCAGTGACCCGGGTCGCTATGGCTACACCTTC.